This TCR beta chain was sequenced in a study of blood T cell repertoires in COVID-19. Overall study: Spain, Italy and the United States supplied samples that represented acute and convalescent COVID-19.

This CDR3 has 16 amino acids. V shed 5 bases and J 5 bases; nucleotides not matched to a gene: 9. Germline V gene sequence: CDR1 SGHTA, CDR2 FQGNSA. This table comes from immunoSEQ multiplex PCR, and its TCRdb copy is limited to in-frame clones, with some not included. Of approximately 200,000 clones in the sample, under 85% were seen once. V and J are TRBV7-2 and TRBJ1-2; TRBD1 matches at 12 bases. The specimen was PBMCs or T cells enriched from blood (not recorded which). This TCR was recovered from a man in his 60s who had recovered from COVID-19. The CDR3 bases are TGTGCCAGCAGCATAGGTCCGGGACAGGGGGCTTATGGCTACACCTTC. It codes for CASSIGPGQGAYGYTF. The whole variable domain, filled in from reference TRBV7-2 and TRBJ1-2, reads GAGVSQSPSNKVTEKGKDVELRCDPISGHTALYWYRQSLGQGLEFLIYFQGNSAPDKSGLPSDRFSAERTGGSVSTLTIQRTQQEDSAVYLCASSIGPGQGAYGYTFGSGTRLTVV.